This TCR beta chain comes out of a study of immune cell composition in non-small cell lung cancer. CDR3 length: 15 residues. Germline V gene data show CDR1 as MNHNS and CDR2 as SASEGT. J gave up 0 bases and V 3 bases, and 2 bases lay outside the gene matches. Libraries were prepared by immunoSEQ multiplex PCR; TCRdb keeps only in-frame clonotypes and omits some of them. This table has 1,500 to 2,000 clones, 83% appearing once. This clone has a single count. Sample: lung tumor tissue. The chain carries TRBV6-1 and TRBJ2-7; 10 nucleotides line up with TRBD1. This sequence originates from a human donor with non-small cell lung cancer. The CDR3 reads CASSDRTGGSYEQYF. CDR3 DNA sequence: TGTGCCAGCAGTGATCGGACAGGGGGCTCCTACGAGCAGTACTTC.